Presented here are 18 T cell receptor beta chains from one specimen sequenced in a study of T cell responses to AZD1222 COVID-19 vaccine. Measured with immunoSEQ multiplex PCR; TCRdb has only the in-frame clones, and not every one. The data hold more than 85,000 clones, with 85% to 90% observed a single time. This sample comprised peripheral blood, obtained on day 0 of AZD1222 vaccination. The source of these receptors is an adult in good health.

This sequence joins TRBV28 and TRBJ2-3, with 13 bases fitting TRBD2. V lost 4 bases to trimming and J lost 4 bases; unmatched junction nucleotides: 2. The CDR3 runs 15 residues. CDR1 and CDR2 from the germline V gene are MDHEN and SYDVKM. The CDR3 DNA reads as TGTGCCAGCAGTTGGACTAGCGGGAGATCAGATACGCAGTATTTT. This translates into CASSWTSGRSDTQYF.

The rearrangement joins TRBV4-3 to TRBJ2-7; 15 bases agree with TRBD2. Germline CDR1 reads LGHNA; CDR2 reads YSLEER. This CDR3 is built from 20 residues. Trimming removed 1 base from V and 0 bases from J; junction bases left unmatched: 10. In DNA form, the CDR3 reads TGCGCCAGCAGCCAAGTAGTCCCGGGACTAGCGGGAGGTGGCTCCTACGAGCAGTACTTC. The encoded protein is CASSQVVPGLAGGGSYEQYF.

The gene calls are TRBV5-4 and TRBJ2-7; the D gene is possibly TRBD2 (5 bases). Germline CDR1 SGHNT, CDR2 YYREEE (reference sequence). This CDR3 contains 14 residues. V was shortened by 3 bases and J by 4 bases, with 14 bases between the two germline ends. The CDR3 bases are TGTGCCAGCAGCTCGCCTGAGGGCCGGTACGAGCAGTACTTC. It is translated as CASSSPEGRYEQYF.

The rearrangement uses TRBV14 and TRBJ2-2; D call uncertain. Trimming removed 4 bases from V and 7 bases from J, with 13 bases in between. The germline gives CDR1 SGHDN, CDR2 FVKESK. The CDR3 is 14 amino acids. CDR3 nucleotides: TGTGCCAGCAGCCTCCTCATCCCCCTCGGGGAGCTGTTTTTT. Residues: CASSLLIPLGELFF. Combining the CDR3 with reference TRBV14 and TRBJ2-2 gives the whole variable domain EAGVTQFPSHSVIEKGQTVTLRCDPISGHDNLYWYRRVMGKEIKFLLHFVKESKQDESGMPNNRFLAERTGGTYSTLKVQPAELEDSGVYFCASSLLIPLGELFFGEGSRLTVL.

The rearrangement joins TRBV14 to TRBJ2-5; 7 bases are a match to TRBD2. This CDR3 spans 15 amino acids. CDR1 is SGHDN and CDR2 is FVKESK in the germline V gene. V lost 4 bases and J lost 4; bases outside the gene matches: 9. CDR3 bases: TGTGCCAGCAGCCTAGGGACTACGAAACGAGAGACCCAGTACTTC. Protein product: CASSLGTTKRETQYF.

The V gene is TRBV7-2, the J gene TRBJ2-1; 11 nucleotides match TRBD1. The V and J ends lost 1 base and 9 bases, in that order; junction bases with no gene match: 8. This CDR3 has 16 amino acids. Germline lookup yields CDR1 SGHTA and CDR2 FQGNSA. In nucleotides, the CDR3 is TGTGCCAGCAGCTTAGTTCCAGGACAGGGGGCGGGTGAGCAGTTCTTC. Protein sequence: CASSLVPGQGAGEQFF. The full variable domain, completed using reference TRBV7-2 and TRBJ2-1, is GAGVSQSPSNKVTEKGKDVELRCDPISGHTALYWYRQSLGQGLEFLIYFQGNSAPDKSGLPSDRFSAERTGGSVSTLTIQRTQQEDSAVYLCASSLVPGQGAGEQFFGPGTRLTVL.

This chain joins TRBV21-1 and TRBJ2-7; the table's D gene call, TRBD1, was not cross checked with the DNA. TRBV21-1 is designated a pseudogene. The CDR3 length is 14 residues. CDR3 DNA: TGTGCCAGCAGCGTGAGACAGGACGGCTACGAGCAGTACTTC. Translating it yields CASSVRQDGYEQYF.

The chain's CDR3 is CASSLTGTAVFF. The CDR3 nucleotides are TGTGCCAGCAGTTTAACCGGGACAGCAGTGTTCTTC. The chain is built from TRBV28 and TRBJ2-1; 7 nucleotides line up with TRBD1. The trim removed 2 bases at V and 15 bases at J, leaving 7 bases unmatched. The germline gives CDR1 MDHEN, CDR2 SYDVKM. The CDR3 loop spans 12 amino acids. Complete variable domain (other parts from reference TRBV28 and TRBJ2-1): DVKVTQSSRYLVKRTGEKVFLECVQDMDHENMFWYRQDPGLGLRLIYFSYDVKMKEKGDIPEGYSVSREKKERFSLILESASTNQTSMYLCASSLTGTAVFFGPGTRLTVL.

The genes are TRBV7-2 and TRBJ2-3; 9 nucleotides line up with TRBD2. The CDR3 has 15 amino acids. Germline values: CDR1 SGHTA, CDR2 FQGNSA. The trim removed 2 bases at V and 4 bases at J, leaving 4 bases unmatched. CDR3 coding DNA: TGTGCCAGCAGCTTAAGGTTAGCGGGAGCAGATACGCAGTATTTT. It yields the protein CASSLRLAGADTQYF.

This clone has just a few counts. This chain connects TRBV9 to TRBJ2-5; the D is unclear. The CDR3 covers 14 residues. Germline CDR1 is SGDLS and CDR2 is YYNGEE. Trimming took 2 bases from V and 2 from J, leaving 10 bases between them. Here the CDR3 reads CASSVGLLQETQYF. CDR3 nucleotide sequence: TGTGCCAGCAGCGTTGGGCTCCTTCAAGAGACCCAGTACTTC.

The CDR3 spells CASSLQETGEAFF. For the CDR3, the DNA is TGTGCCAGCAGTTTACAGGAGACAGGAGAAGCTTTCTTT. The gene calls are TRBV12-3 or TRBV12-4 and TRBJ1-1; perhaps TRBD1 as D (6 bases). V lost 2 bases and J 8 bases, leaving 12 bases between the germline ends. This CDR3 region has 13 residues.

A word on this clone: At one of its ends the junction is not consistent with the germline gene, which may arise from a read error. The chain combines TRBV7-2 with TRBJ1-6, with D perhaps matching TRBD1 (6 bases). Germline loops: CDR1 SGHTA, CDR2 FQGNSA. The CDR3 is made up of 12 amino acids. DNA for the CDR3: TGTGCCAGCAGCCACCCGCTTGGGGGGGCGGACTTT. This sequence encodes CASSHPLGGADF.

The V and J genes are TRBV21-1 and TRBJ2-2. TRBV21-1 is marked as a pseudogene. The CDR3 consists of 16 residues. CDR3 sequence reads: CASSKARDQNTGELFF. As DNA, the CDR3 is TGTGCCAGCAGCAAAGCGAGGGACCAGAACACCGGGGAGCTGTTTTTT.

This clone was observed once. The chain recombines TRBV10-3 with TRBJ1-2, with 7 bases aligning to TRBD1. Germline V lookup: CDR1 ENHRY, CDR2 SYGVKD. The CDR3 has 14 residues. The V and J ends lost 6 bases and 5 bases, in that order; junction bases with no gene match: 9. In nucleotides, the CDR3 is TGTGCCATCAGACTATCCGGGACAGAATATGGCTACACCTTC. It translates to CAIRLSGTEYGYTF.

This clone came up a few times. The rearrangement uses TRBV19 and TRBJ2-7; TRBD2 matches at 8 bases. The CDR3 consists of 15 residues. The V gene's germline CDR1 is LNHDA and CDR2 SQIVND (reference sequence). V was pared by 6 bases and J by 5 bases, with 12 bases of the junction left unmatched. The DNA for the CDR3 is TGTGCCAGTAGCCAGGGGAGCGGGAGTCTCCACGAGCAGTACTTC. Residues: CASSQGSGSLHEQYF.

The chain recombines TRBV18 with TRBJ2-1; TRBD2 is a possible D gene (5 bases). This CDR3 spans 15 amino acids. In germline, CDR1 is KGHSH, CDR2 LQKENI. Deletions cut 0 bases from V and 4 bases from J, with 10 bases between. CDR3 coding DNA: TGTGCCAGCTCACCACCGCGAGGAGGTTACAATGAGCAGTTCTTC. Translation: CASSPPRGGYNEQFF.

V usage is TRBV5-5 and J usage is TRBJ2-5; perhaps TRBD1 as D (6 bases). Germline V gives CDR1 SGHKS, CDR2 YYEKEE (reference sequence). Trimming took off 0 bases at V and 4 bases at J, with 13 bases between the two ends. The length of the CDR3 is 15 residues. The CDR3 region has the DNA TGTGCCAGCAGCTTGGACCCTCTAGGGGGAGAGACCCAGTACTTC. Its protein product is CASSLDPLGGETQYF.

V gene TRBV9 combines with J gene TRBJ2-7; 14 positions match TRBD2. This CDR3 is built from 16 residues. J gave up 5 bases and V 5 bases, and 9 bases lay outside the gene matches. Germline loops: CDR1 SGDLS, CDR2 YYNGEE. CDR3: CASSSGTSGRVDEQYF. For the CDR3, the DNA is TGTGCCAGCAGTTCCGGGACTAGCGGGAGAGTCGACGAGCAGTACTTC.